The T cell receptor beta chain described here comes from a study of TIL therapy for anti-PD-1-resistant metastatic lung cancer. Time point indicated: pre-treatment sample, taken before nivolumab and TIL therapy. Sequencing used immunoSEQ v3. Profiled with immunoSEQ multiplex PCR; TCRdb holds only in-frame clones, not every one. This table has around 59,000 clones, 55% to 70% appearing once. This receptor was identified in a person aged 25-79 years with non-small cell lung cancer. The sample here was blood, taken at baseline.

The CDR3 bases are TGCGCCAGCAGTCCGGGACCTCAAGAGACCCAGTACTTC. Encoded protein: CASSPGPQETQYF. The chain has TRBV4-1 and TRBJ2-5; D may match TRBD1 or TRBD2 (5 bases each). The germline V gene encodes CDR1 MGHRA and CDR2 YSYEKL. This CDR3 has 13 residues. V lost 6 bases to trimming and J lost 2 bases, with 10 bases between them.